These 19 T cell receptor beta chains were sequenced from one sample in a study of massively parallel sequencing of T cell beta chains. Each CDR3 protein gets one entry after TCRdb re-called the 5' RACE reads with MiXCR. The table includes 4,000 to 4,500 distinct CDR3 sequences, roughly 37% detected once. Sequencing was done on a sample of commercial RNA from peripheral blood pooled from many donors. The source of these receptors is a pool of human donors in good health; the sample was commercial RNA pooled from many donors.

This clonotype was seen a handful of times. V and J are TRBV20-1 and TRBJ2-3; D is unclear. The germline CDR1 and CDR2 sequences are DFQATT and SNEGSKA (reference sequence). The CDR3 has 12 residues. The ends were cut back, 3 bases at V and 0 bases at J, with 4 bases in the middle. CDR3 sequence (DNA): TGCAGTGCTAGCGGGAGCACAGATACGCAGTATTTT. Encoded protein: CSASGSTDTQYF.

The gene calls are TRBV25-1 and TRBJ1-4, with D perhaps matching TRBD1 (6 bases). The germline V gene encodes CDR1 MGHDK and CDR2 SYGVNS. V was cut by 5 bases and J by 14 bases, with 15 bases left in between. The CDR3 has 12 residues. For the CDR3, the DNA is TGTGCCAGCAGTCCCACAGGGACGAGGCTGTTTTTT. Translating gives CASSPTGTRLFF.

Relative to its sample, this clonotype is medium-sized. This chain links TRBV4-2 with TRBJ2-2; D is unclear. The germline V gene has CDR1 LGHNA and CDR2 YNFKEQ. The CDR3 is 14 residues long. V lost 4 bases to trimming and J lost 1 base, with 7 bases between them. CDR3 sequence: CASSRRQNTGELFF. In DNA form, the CDR3 reads TGTGCCAGCAGCCGAAGACAGAACACCGGGGAGCTGTTTTTT.

V is TRBV5-1 and J is TRBJ2-7; D is ambiguous. The CDR3 is 12 residues long. Trimming removed 2 bases at V and 5 bases at J, with 8 bases between. The germline gives CDR1 SGHRS, CDR2 YFSETQ. CDR3 protein: CASSLGMDEQYF. In DNA form, the CDR3 reads TGCGCCAGCAGCTTAGGCATGGACGAGCAGTACTTC. Full variable domain (outside the CDR3, taken from reference TRBV5-1 and TRBJ2-7): KAGVTQTPRYLIKTRGQQVTLSCSPISGHRSVSWYQQTPGQGLQFLFEYFSETQRNKGNFPGRFSGRQFSNSRSEMNVSTLELGDSALYLCASSLGMDEQYFGPGTRLTVT.

The chain has TRBV20-1 and TRBJ2-1; 8 positions match TRBD2. This CDR3 is 12 amino acids long. Germline V gene lookup returns CDR1 DFQATT and CDR2 SNEGSKA (reference sequence). J gave up 8 bases and V 4 bases, and 4 bases lay outside the gene matches. CDR3 residues: CSATSGGHEQFF. The CDR3 nucleotides are TGCAGTGCTACATCGGGAGGGCATGAGCAGTTCTTC.

Judged by abundance, this clonotype is large. The genes are TRBV7-6 and TRBJ2-3; D unresolved. The V end was cut by 5 bases, the J end by 5 bases, with 5 bases between. Germline CDR1 is SGHVS and CDR2 is FNYEAQ. This CDR3 comprises 11 residues. The CDR3 nucleotides read TGTGCCAGCAGCGTAGGAGATACGCAGTATTTT. Its protein product is CASSVGDTQYF.

Judged by abundance, this clonotype is medium-sized. This chain joins TRBV20-1 and TRBJ1-1; D is possibly TRBD1 (6 bases). The CDR3 totals 15 residues. Germline V gene data show CDR1 as DFQATT and CDR2 as SNEGSKA (reference sequence). Trimming took off 0 bases at V and 1 base at J, with 12 bases between the two ends. The CDR3 region has the DNA TGCAGTGCTAGAGATTCTGCCAGGGGGAACACTGAAGCTTTCTTT. Translating it yields CSARDSARGNTEAFF.

This rearrangement joins TRBV20-1 to TRBJ2-5; D call uncertain. The CDR3 length is 11 residues. Between the trimmed V and J ends, which lost 6 bases and 5 bases, there was a span of 10 bases. Looked up from germline, CDR1 is DFQATT and CDR2 is SNEGSKA (reference sequence). The CDR3 DNA is TGCAGTGCCGGTCAGCTGGAGACCCAGTACTTC. It is translated as CSAGQLETQYF.

Relative to its sample, this clonotype is large (0.1 to 1%). The rearrangement joins TRBV29-1 to TRBJ2-7; 9 nucleotides align to TRBD1. Germline V gene lookup returns CDR1 SQVTM and CDR2 ANQGSEA. Germline trimming cut 7 bases from V and 2 bases from J; bases unmatched to any gene: 6. The CDR3 extends over 13 amino acids. Written as DNA, the CDR3 is TGCAGCGGGACAGGGGCCAATACCTACGAGCAGTACTTC. Protein sequence: CSGTGANTYEQYF.

The CDR3 nucleotides read TGCGCCAGCAGCCAAGATTCATTGGTTCGTAGTACTGAAGCTTTCTTT. Amino acids: CASSQDSLVRSTEAFF. This rearrangement joins TRBV4-1 to TRBJ1-1; D gene uncertain. CDR1 is MGHRA and CDR2 is YSYEKL in the germline V gene. The V gene lost 0 bases and the J gene lost 5 bases, with 16 bases spanning the gap. The CDR3 sequence is 16 residues long.

This clonotype has a handful of counts. The V and J genes are TRBV20-1 and TRBJ2-2; maybe TRBD2 (6 bases). Trimming left V 2 bases short and J 6 bases short, with 13 bases between. The CDR3 contains 14 residues. The germline V gene encodes CDR1 DFQATT and CDR2 SNEGSKA (reference sequence). This chain's CDR3 is CSARKTGAPGELFF. CDR3 bases: TGCAGTGCTAGAAAGACGGGAGCGCCCGGGGAGCTGTTTTTT.

This clonotype has a handful of counts. This chain joins TRBV7-2 and TRBJ2-7; D is uncertain. Between the trimmed V and J ends, which lost 5 bases and 4 bases, there was a span of 6 bases. CDR1 is SGHTA, CDR2 FQGNSA, per germline. This CDR3 contains 11 residues. The CDR3 here is CASSGEYEQYF. In DNA, the CDR3 is TGTGCCAGCAGCGGCGAATACGAGCAGTACTTC.

This clonotype was observed a handful of times. V is TRBV12-3 or TRBV12-4 and J is TRBJ1-4, with D uncertain. The CDR3 has 14 amino acids. Deletions cut 2 bases from V and 1 base from J, with 5 bases between. The CDR3 here is CASSLRETNEKLFF. Written as DNA, the CDR3 is TGTGCCAGCAGTTTAAGGGAAACTAATGAAAAACTGTTTTTT.

This clonotype was counted a single time. The chain uses TRBV6-4 and TRBJ1-1, with D perhaps matching TRBD1 (5 bases). Germline-derived CDR1 and CDR2 are MRHNA and SNTAGT. The V end was cut by 5 bases, the J end by 3 bases, with 13 bases between. This CDR3 is built from 14 residues. Written as DNA, the CDR3 is TGTGCCAGCAGTCTCCTAGTAGGGGACACTGAAGCTTTCTTT. Its protein is CASSLLVGDTEAFF.

The chain couples TRBV11-2 to TRBJ2-5; D is unresolved. Germline CDR1 SGHAT, CDR2 FQNNGV. The CDR3 length is 12 residues. Between the trimmed V and J ends, which lost 5 bases and 0 bases, there was a span of 4 bases. This CDR3 reads CASSMYQETQYF. The CDR3 DNA follows: TGTGCCAGCAGCATGTACCAAGAGACCCAGTACTTC.

The rearrangement joins TRBV5-4 to TRBJ2-7; D is undetermined. Germline assignment: CDR1 SGHNT and CDR2 YYREEE (reference sequence). There are 13 residues in the CDR3. The V end lost 1 base, the J end lost 0 bases, and 5 bases lay between the germline ends. CDR3 DNA sequence: TGTGCCAGCAGCTTGACCAGCTCCTACGAGCAGTACTTC. It codes for CASSLTSSYEQYF.

This chain connects TRBV6-2 or TRBV6-3 to TRBJ2-7, with D tentatively TRBD1 or TRBD2 (7 bases each). V gave up 0 bases and J gave up 0 bases, with 12 bases separating them. Germline V gene lookup returns CDR1 MNHEY and CDR2 SVGEGT. This CDR3 has 16 residues. This CDR3 is CASSYSQGGSSYEQYF. Here the CDR3 DNA reads TGTGCCAGCAGTTACTCGCAGGGGGGGAGCTCCTACGAGCAGTACTTC.

V gene TRBV15 combines with J gene TRBJ1-4; TRBD1 matches 8 bases. J gave up 7 bases and V 3 bases, and 4 bases lay outside the gene matches. Germline CDR1 and CDR2: LNHNV and YYDKDF (reference sequence). The CDR3 is made up of 14 amino acids. The CDR3 loop reads CATSRDRVSEKLFF. The CDR3 coding sequence is TGTGCCACCAGCAGGGACAGGGTTTCTGAAAAACTGTTTTTT.

This chain joins TRBV4-2 and TRBJ2-7; maybe TRBD1 (6 bases). The V end was cut by 4 bases, the J end by 1 base, with 11 bases between. CDR3 length: 14 amino acids. Germline V lookup: CDR1 LGHNA, CDR2 YNFKEQ. CDR3 loop: CASSPPTGSYEQYF. Here the CDR3 DNA reads TGTGCCAGCAGCCCCCCGACAGGATCCTACGAGCAGTACTTC.